The following is a TCR beta chain sequence with its context. Other DNA sequences in the same sample also yield this CDR3. The germline gives CDR1 SGHRS, CDR2 YFSETQ. J lost 7 bases, V lost 0 bases, and 3 bases had no gene match. The CDR3 contains 14 residues. This sample is drawn from a study of technical replicates of blood from a handful of donors. Sequencing used immunoSEQ multiplex PCR; TCRdb keeps in-frame clones, though not all of them. Of 85,000 or so clones in the sample, about 93% were seen once. This TCR derives from a human donor in good health. Sequenced material: T cells isolated from PBMCs. This chain joins TRBV5-1 and TRBJ1-4; 7 bases align to TRBD1. The CDR3 DNA follows: TGCGCCAGCAGCTTGGGGCAGGGGGGTGAAAAACTGTTTTTT. Amino acid sequence: CASSLGQGGEKLFF.